These 22 T cell receptor beta chains originate from one sample sequenced in a study of molecular identifiers for immune sequencing clone quantification. TCRdb ran MiXCR on the PCR reads and lists one entry per CDR3 protein. The sample has about half a million distinct CDR3 sequences; about 25% are singletons. Sequenced input: naive CD8+ T cells from blood, with Jurkat cell RNA spiked in. Stated subset: FACS-sorted CD8+CD4-CCR7+CD45RA+ naive T cells. The receptor set was obtained from a human donor in good health. Some libraries in this study had Jurkat cell RNA spiked in.

The chain uses TRBV28 and TRBJ2-2; unclear D gene. The length of the CDR3 is 16 residues. V lost 5 bases and J lost 3, with 16 bases in between. Germline CDR1 and CDR2: MDHEN and SYDVKM. CDR3 sequence reads: CASSPHWADDTGELFF. The CDR3 region has the DNA TGTGCCAGCAGTCCCCATTGGGCAGACGACACCGGGGAGCTGTTTTTT.

This clonotype was counted a few times. V is TRBV2 and J is TRBJ1-2; D call uncertain. The ends were cut back, 2 bases at V and 0 bases at J, with 19 bases in the middle. Per germline, CDR1 SNHLY and CDR2 FYNNEI. This CDR3 is 18 amino acids long. The CDR3 DNA reads as TGTGCCAGCAGTGAACGTCCGCTTCCAATGCCCGCTAACTATGGCTACACCTTC. It codes for CASSERPLPMPANYGYTF.

At least ten counts were recorded for this clonotype. V usage is TRBV20-1 and J usage is TRBJ1-3; D not resolved. The CDR3 covers 14 residues. Germline CDR1 DFQATT, CDR2 SNEGSKA (reference sequence). V was trimmed by 0 bases and J by 0 bases, leaving 6 bases between them. The CDR3 here is CSAREKVSGNTIYF. The CDR3 coding sequence is TGCAGTGCTAGAGAAAAAGTCTCTGGAAACACCATATATTTT.

This clonotype appeared many times. The chain is built from TRBV28 and TRBJ2-7; possibly TRBD1 for D (5 bases). The length of the CDR3 is 12 residues. V was shortened by 11 bases and J by 0 bases, with 11 bases between the two germline ends. Germline lookup yields CDR1 MDHEN and CDR2 SYDVKM. This CDR3 is CAGADSSYEQYF. The DNA for the CDR3 is TGTGCCGGGGCAGATAGCTCCTACGAGCAGTACTTC.

This clonotype was counted between two and nine times. The rearrangement uses TRBV4-1 and TRBJ1-5; D unclear. The germline V gene has CDR1 MGHRA and CDR2 YSYEKL. Trimming took 0 bases from V and 0 from J, leaving 9 bases between them. The CDR3 covers 16 residues. The CDR3 reads CASSQDSAVSNQPQHF. DNA for the CDR3: TGCGCCAGCAGCCAAGATTCGGCGGTTAGCAATCAGCCCCAGCATTTT.

The chain has TRBV30 and TRBJ1-2; possible D gene TRBD1, 5 bases. V dropped 5 bases and J dropped 3 bases, with 16 bases sitting between them. CDR1 and CDR2 from the germline V gene are GTSNPN and SVGIG (reference sequence). CDR3 length: 14 residues. The CDR3 nucleotides are TGTGCCTGGGTCTCGGGGGATACCTACTATGGCTACACCTTC. Residues: CAWVSGDTYYGYTF.

V and J are TRBV5-1 and TRBJ2-7; 7 positions agree with TRBD1. Germline V gene lookup returns CDR1 SGHRS and CDR2 YFSETQ. The trim removed 1 base at V and 0 bases at J, leaving 4 bases unmatched. The CDR3 extends over 15 amino acids. The CDR3 sequence: CASSLWPGGSYEQYF. DNA of the CDR3: TGCGCCAGCAGCTTGTGGCCAGGGGGCTCCTACGAGCAGTACTTC.

Worth noting for this clonotype: The germline gene is not matched at one end of the junction; a read error may be the cause. This chain uses TRBV2 with TRBJ1-1; D gene ambiguous. Looked up from germline, CDR1 is SNHLY and CDR2 is FYNNEI. The CDR3 is 13 residues long. CDR3 amino acids: CASSDTRYTETFF. In DNA form, the CDR3 reads TGTGCCAGCAGTGACACCAGGTACACTGAAACTTTCTTT.

As regards this clonotype: A much larger clone is a single base away; this may be a read error. The chain is built from TRBV13 and TRBJ1-1; tentatively, D is TRBD1 (5 bases). CDR1 and CDR2 (germline): PRHDT, FYEKMQ (reference sequence). This CDR3 has 17 amino acids. The CDR3 sequence is CASSSHRRGGMNTGAFF. The CDR3, as DNA: TGTGCCAGCAGCTCCCATAGGAGGGGCGGAATGAACACTGGAGCTTTCTTT.

This clonotype was counted a few times. The chain recombines TRBV6-2 or TRBV6-3 with TRBJ1-1; D not certain. In germline, CDR1 is MNHEY, CDR2 SVGEGT. Trimming removed 8 bases at V and 1 base at J, with 11 bases between. The CDR3 loop spans 13 amino acids. The CDR3 DNA follows: TGTGCCAGCGAGGACGTGGGGAACACTGAAGCTTTCTTT. Amino acids: CASEDVGNTEAFF.

CDR3 sequence: CASSPFGDEQYF. CDR3 nucleotide sequence: TGTGCCAGTAGTCCTTTTGGGGACGAGCAGTACTTC. The chain joins TRBV19 to TRBJ2-7; no definite D call. V gave up 5 bases and J gave up 5 bases, with 10 bases separating them. Germline V gene lookup returns CDR1 LNHDA and CDR2 SQIVND (reference sequence). The CDR3 has 12 amino acids. The whole variable domain, filled in from reference TRBV19 and TRBJ2-7, reads DGGITQSPKYLFRKEGQNVTLSCEQNLNHDAMYWYRQDPGQGLRLIYYSQIVNDFQKGDIAEGYSVSREKKESFPLTVTSAQKNPTAFYLCASSPFGDEQYFGPGTRLTVT.

V gene TRBV12-3 or TRBV12-4 combines with J gene TRBJ1-5, with D maybe TRBD1 (6 bases). There are 13 residues in the CDR3. V lost 8 bases and J lost 6, with 14 bases in between. The CDR3 DNA sequence: TGTGCCAGCGGAGGGGGGGGGAGTCAGCCCCAGCATTTT. Translation: CASGGGGSQPQHF.

The sample holds one count of this clonotype. This may be a read error, as it is one base from a much larger clone. This sequence joins TRBV7-2 and TRBJ2-7; 8 bases map to TRBD2. CDR1 and CDR2 (germline): SGHTA, FQGNSA. The CDR3 runs to 15 residues. CDR3 DNA sequence: TGTGCCAGCAGCCACCCTAGCGGGCGTGCCTACAAGCAGTACTTC. Translated, it gives CASSHPSGRAYKQYF.

About this clonotype: With a much larger clone just one base away, this may be a read error. V gene TRBV20-1 combines with J gene TRBJ1-1; no reliable D call. Germline V gene lookup returns CDR1 DFQATT and CDR2 SNEGSKA (reference sequence). This CDR3 has 14 amino acids. With 5 bases removed from V and 1 base from J, the gap between germline ends came to 14 bases. The CDR3 loop is CSAGASGRNTEAFF. The CDR3 nucleotides are TGCAGTGCTGGAGCTTCTGGTCGGAACACTGAAGCTTTCTTT.

The chain uses TRBV5-6 and TRBJ2-1; D possibly matches TRBD1 or TRBD2 (5 bases each). Germline-derived CDR1 and CDR2 are SGHDT and YYEEEE. The CDR3 totals 14 residues. Between the trimmed V and J ends, which lost 3 bases and 14 bases, there was a span of 21 bases. The DNA for the CDR3 is TGTGCCAGCAGCTCGGAGGTGGACACAGTACGGGAGTTCTTC. Amino acids: CASSSEVDTVREFF.

This clonotype was recorded at least ten times. The CDR3, as DNA: TGCAGCGTTGTGTCAGGGGTCGAGCAGTACTTC. Protein product: CSVVSGVEQYF. The rearrangement joins TRBV29-1 to TRBJ2-7; weak D call: TRBD1 (6 bases). The CDR3 consists of 11 residues. Trimming pared 4 bases from V and 6 bases from J, leaving 10 bases between. In germline, CDR1 is SQVTM, CDR2 ANQGSEA.

Notes on this clonotype: A much larger clone lies one base from this, so it may be a read error. The conserved closing phenylalanine or tryptophan is absent in this CDR3, likely reflecting a read error. The CDR3 nucleotides are TGCAGCGTTGATTTAGCGTCATGGGACACTGAAGCTTTCCTT. The encoded protein is CSVDLASWDTEAFL. The V call is TRBV29-1, the J call TRBJ1-1; D not resolved. From germline, CDR1 is SQVTM and CDR2 ANQGSEA. The V end lost 3 bases, the J end lost 3 bases, and 14 bases lay between the germline ends. The CDR3 length is 14 residues.

V gene TRBV18 combines with J gene TRBJ1-1, with a weak D call TRBD1 (5 bases). This CDR3 has 14 residues. V was trimmed by 0 bases and J by 1 base, leaving 6 bases between them. Germline CDR1 reads KGHSH; CDR2 reads LQKENI. Here the CDR3 reads CASSPPGPNTEAFF. CDR3 coding DNA: TGTGCCAGCTCACCACCGGGGCCGAACACTGAAGCTTTCTTT.

Worth noting for this clonotype: This may stem from a read error, because a much larger clone lies one nucleotide away. This rearrangement joins TRBV6-8 to TRBJ2-1, with D perhaps TRBD2 (6 bases). Trimming took off 7 bases at V and 8 bases at J, with 18 bases between the two ends. This CDR3 is 14 amino acids long. CDR1 and CDR2 from the germline V gene are MNHGY and SAAAGT. The CDR3 nucleotides read TGTGCCAGCAACCCCGCATCCGGGGGAGATGAGCAGTTCTTC. Its protein product is CASNPASGGDEQFF.

As for this clonotype: One end of the junction does not line up with germline, which may come from a read error. The chain couples TRBV27 to TRBJ1-1; D ambiguous. The CDR3 consists of 13 residues. Germline V gene data show CDR1 as MNHEY and CDR2 as SMNVEV (reference sequence). The CDR3 DNA is TGTGCCGGCAGTTTAGCGGAAAACACTGAAGCTTTCTTT. Its protein product is CAGSLAENTEAFF.

This clonotype was seen ten or more times. The rearrangement links TRBV4-3 to TRBJ1-1; maybe TRBD1 (5 bases). The germline V gene has CDR1 LGHNA and CDR2 YSLEER. V was trimmed by 1 base and J by 0 bases, leaving 12 bases between them. CDR3 length: 16 amino acids. The CDR3 sequence: CASSQVPRAMNTEAFF. The CDR3 region has the DNA TGCGCCAGCAGCCAAGTCCCCAGGGCAATGAACACTGAAGCTTTCTTT.

The chain recombines TRBV6-2 or TRBV6-3 with TRBJ2-1; 8 positions agree with TRBD2. This CDR3 region has 17 residues. V trimming: 4 bases; J trimming: 0 bases; junction bases outside the gene matches: 8. The germline CDR1 and CDR2 sequences are MNHEY and SVGEGT. The CDR3 spells CASSFDVAGPSYNEQFF. DNA of the CDR3: TGTGCCAGCAGTTTCGACGTAGCGGGGCCCTCCTACAATGAGCAGTTCTTC.